Listed here is a single T cell receptor beta chain. What it binds is not known. The data were taken from a study of shared clonotypes between healthy human individuals. Study-wide points: The four-donor shared clonotypes exceeded non-shared clonotypes in generation probability, with non-shared ones scoring lower. The authors sampled blood alone, and tissue repertoires likely differ. Among several donors, roughly 5.5% of naive CD4 clonotypes were found in common.

The CDR3 covers 14 residues. Germline lookup yields CDR1 MNHEY and CDR2 SMNVEV (reference sequence). V lost 0 bases, J lost 7 bases, and 4 bases stayed unmatched. Each sorted subset replicate got 200 ng genomic DNA, tens of thousands of genomes. TCRdb's table, derived via immunoSEQ multiplex PCR, lists solely in-frame clones and lacks some. The sample consists of 2 million to 2.5 million clones, approximately 94% of them appearing once. Naive CD8 cells lacked CD45RO and underwent positive selection for CCR7, leaving out terminally differentiated effector memory CD45RA+ cells. The genes are TRBV27 and TRBJ1-2, with 8 bases fitting TRBD1. The source material was naive CD8+ T cells from PBMCs. The origin of this receptor is a man aged 18 to 29 in good health. Some clones in this sample may be carry-over from other donors' samples. The DNA of the CDR3 is TGTGCCAGCAGTTTATCATCAGGGGGCAGTGGCTACACCTTC. This codes for CASSLSSGGSGYTF.